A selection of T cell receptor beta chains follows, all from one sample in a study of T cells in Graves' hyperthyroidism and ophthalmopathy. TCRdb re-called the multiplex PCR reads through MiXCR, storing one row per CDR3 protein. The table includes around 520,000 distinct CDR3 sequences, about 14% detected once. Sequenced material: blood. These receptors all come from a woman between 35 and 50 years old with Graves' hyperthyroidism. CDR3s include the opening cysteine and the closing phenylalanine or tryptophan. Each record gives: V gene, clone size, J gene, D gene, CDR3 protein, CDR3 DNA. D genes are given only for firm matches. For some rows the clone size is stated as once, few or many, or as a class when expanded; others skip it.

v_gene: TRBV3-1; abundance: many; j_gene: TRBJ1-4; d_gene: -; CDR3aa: CASSPSLPRGEKLFF; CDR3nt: TGTGCCAGCAGCCCCAGCCTCCCTCGGGGCGAAAAACTGTTTTTT
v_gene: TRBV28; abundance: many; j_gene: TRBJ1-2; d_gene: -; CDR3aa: CASRPGQAQGDYGYTF; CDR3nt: TGTGCCAGCAGACCCGGACAAGCCCAAGGGGACTATGGCTACACCTTC
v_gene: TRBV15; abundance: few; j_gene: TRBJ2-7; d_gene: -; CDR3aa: CATSRDGVREQYF; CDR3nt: TGTGCCACCAGCAGAGACGGAGTACGCGAGCAGTACTTC
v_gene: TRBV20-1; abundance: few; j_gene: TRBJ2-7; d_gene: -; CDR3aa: CSANQGGTYEQYF; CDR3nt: TGCAGTGCGAACCAGGGGGGGACCTACGAGCAGTACTTC
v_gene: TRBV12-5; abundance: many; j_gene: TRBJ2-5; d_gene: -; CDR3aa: CASGLSMGGRETQYF; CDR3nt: TGTGCTAGTGGTTTGTCGATGGGGGGCAGAGAGACCCAGTACTTC
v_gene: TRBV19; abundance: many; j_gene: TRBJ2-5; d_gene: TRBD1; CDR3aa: CASSPGQGIGKTQYF; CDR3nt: TGTGCCAGTAGTCCGGGACAGGGCATCGGAAAGACCCAGTACTTC
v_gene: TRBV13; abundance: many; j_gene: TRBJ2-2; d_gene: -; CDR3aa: CASRRSGANTGELFF; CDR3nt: TGTGCCAGCCGTAGAAGCGGAGCGAACACCGGGGAGCTGTTTTTT
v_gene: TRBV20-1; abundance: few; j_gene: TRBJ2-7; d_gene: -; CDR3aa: CSASKGAYEQYF; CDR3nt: TGCAGTGCCAGTAAAGGGGCCTACGAGCAGTACTTC
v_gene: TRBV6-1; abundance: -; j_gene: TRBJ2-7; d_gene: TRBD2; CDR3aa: CASSKLQASGISCEQYF; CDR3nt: TGTGCCAGCAGTAAACTACAAGCTAGCGGAATCAGCTGCGAGCAGTACTTC
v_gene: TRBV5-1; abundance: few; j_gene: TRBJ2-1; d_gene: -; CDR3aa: CASSLASVGEQFF; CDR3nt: TGCGCCAGCAGCTTGGCCAGCGTGGGAGAACAGTTCTTC
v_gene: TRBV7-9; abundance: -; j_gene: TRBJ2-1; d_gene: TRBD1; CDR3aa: CASSPSTNIQGAFANEQFF; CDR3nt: TGTGCCAGCAGCCCCTCTACCAATATCCAGGGGGCTTTTGCCAATGAGCAGTTCTTC
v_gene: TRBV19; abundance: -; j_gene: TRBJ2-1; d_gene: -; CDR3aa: CASSLDRWGLEQFF; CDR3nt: TGTGCCAGTTCTCTCGACAGGTGGGGGCTCGAGCAGTTCTTC
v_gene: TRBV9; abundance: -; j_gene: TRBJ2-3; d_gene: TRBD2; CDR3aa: CASSVVTSENTDTQYF; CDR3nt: TGTGCCAGCAGCGTAGTGACTAGCGAGAACACAGATACGCAGTATTTT
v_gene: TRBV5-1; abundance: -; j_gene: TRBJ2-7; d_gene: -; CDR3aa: CASSLAQDYEQYF; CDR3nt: TGCGCCAGCAGCTTGGCGCAGGACTACGAGCAGTACTTC
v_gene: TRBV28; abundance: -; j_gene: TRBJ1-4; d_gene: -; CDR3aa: CASSLSGGHHEKLFF; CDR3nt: TGTGCCAGCAGTTTATCCGGGGGTCACCATGAAAAACTGTTTTTT
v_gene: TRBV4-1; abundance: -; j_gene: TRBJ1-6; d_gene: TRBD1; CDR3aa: CASSQGDRPNSPLHF; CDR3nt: TGCGCCAGCAGCCAAGGGGACAGGCCCAATTCACCCCTCCACTTT
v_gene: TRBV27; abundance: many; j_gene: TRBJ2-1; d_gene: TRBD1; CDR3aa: CASSLSLGNRGYNEQFF; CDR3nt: TGTGCCAGCAGTTTAAGTTTGGGGAACAGGGGTTACAATGAGCAGTTCTTC
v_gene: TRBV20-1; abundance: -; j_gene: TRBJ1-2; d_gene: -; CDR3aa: CSARSGADTNYGYTF; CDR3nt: TGCAGTGCTAGGTCTGGCGCAGATACTAACTATGGCTACACCTTC
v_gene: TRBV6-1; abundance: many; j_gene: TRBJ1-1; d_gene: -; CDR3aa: CASSGTAMNTEAFF; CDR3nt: TGTGCCAGCAGTGGGACAGCAATGAACACTGAAGCTTTCTTT
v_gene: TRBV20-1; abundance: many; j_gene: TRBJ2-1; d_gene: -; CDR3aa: CSARDPGGEQFF; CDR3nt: TGCAGTGCTAGAGATCCGGGTGGGGAGCAGTTCTTC
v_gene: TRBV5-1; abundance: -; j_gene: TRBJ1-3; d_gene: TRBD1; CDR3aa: CASSLPGQGAYGNTIYF; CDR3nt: TGCGCCAGCAGCTTGCCGGGACAGGGGGCTTACGGAAACACCATATATTTT
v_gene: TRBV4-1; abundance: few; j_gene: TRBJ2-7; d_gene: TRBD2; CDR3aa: CASSQQGHGTSGSIHEQYF; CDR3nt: TGCGCCAGCAGCCAGCAGGGGCACGGGACTAGCGGGAGTATCCACGAGCAGTACTTC
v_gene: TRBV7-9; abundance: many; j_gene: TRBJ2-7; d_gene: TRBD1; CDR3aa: CASSPGQVRYEQYF; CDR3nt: TGTGCCAGCAGCCCAGGACAGGTGCGCTACGAGCAGTACTTC
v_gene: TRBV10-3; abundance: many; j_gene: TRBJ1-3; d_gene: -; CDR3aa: CAISESRTENTIYF; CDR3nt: TGTGCCATCAGTGAGTCGCGGACGGAGAACACCATATATTTT
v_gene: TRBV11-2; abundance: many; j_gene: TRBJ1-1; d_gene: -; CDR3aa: CASSPMGQIRGAFGEAFF; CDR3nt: TGTGCCAGCAGCCCTATGGGTCAGATTCGGGGGGCATTTGGTGAAGCTTTCTTT
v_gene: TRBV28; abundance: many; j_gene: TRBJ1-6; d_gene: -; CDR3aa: CASSFLDRSSYNSPLHF; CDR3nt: TGTGCCAGCAGTTTCCTCGACAGGAGCTCCTATAATTCACCCCTCCACTTT
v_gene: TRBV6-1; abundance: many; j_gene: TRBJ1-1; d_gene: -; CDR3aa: CASSSELGSTEAFF; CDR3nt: TGTGCCAGCAGTTCCGAGCTGGGGTCCACTGAAGCTTTCTTT
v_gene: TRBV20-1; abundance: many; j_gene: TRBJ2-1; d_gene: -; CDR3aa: CSATDPFHEQFF; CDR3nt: TGCAGTGCCACGGATCCCTTTCATGAGCAGTTCTTC
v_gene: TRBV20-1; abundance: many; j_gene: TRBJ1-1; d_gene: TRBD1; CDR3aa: CSAPRTGGLRTEAFF; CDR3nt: TGCAGTGCTCCTAGGACAGGGGGATTGCGCACTGAAGCTTTCTTT
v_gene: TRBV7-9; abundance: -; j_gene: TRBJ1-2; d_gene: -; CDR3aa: CASSLPGDWGYTF; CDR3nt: TGTGCCAGCAGCTTACCGGGGGATTGGGGCTACACCTTC
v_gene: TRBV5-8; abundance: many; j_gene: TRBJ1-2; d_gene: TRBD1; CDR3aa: CASSNDREGYGYTF; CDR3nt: TGTGCCAGCAGCAACGACAGGGAGGGATATGGCTACACCTTC
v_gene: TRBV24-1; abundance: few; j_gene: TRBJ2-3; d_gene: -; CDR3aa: CATSVGSGVPDTQYF; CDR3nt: TGTGCCACCAGTGTTGGTAGCGGAGTGCCAGATACGCAGTATTTT
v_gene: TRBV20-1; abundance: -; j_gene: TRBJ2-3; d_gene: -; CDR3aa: CSARPARSTDTQYF; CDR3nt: TGCAGTGCTAGGCCGGCCCGGAGCACAGATACGCAGTATTTT
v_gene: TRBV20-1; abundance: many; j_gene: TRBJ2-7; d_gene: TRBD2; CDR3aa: CSASFLWFRGGSYEQYF; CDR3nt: TGCAGTGCTAGTTTCTTATGGTTCCGGGGGGGGTCCTACGAGCAGTACTTC
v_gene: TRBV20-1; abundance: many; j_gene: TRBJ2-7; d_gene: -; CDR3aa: CSARNARGAYEQYF; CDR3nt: TGCAGTGCTAGAAACGCTAGGGGAGCCTACGAGCAGTACTTC
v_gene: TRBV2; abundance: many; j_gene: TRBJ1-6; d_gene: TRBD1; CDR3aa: CASSVGTGKNSPLHF; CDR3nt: TGTGCCAGCAGTGTCGGGACAGGCAAGAATTCACCCCTCCACTTT
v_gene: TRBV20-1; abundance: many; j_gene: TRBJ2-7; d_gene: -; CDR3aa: CSASSDWQYF; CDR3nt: TGCAGTGCTTCCTCAGACTGGCAGTACTTC
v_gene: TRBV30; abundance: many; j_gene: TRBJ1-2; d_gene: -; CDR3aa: CAWSPTDFYGYTF; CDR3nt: TGTGCCTGGAGTCCTACCGATTTCTATGGCTACACCTTC
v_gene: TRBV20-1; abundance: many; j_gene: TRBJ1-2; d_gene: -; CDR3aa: CSARDLNRQIYYGYTF; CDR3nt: TGCAGTGCTAGAGATCTTAACCGACAGATATACTATGGCTACACCTTC
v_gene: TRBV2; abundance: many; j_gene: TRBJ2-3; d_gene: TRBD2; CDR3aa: CASSWDSAEAGRGTDTQYF; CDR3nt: TGTGCCAGCAGTTGGGACTCAGCGGAAGCGGGAAGAGGGACAGATACGCAGTATTTT
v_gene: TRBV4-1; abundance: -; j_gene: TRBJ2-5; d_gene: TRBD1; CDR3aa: CASSQDDRGQETQYF; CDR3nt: TGCGCCAGCAGCCAAGACGACAGGGGTCAAGAGACCCAGTACTTC
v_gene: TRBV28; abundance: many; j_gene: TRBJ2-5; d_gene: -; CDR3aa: CASSLTATAQETQYF; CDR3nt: TGTGCCAGCAGTTTAACAGCGACAGCCCAAGAGACCCAGTACTTC
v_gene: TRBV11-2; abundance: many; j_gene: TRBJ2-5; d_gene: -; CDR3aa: CASSPPDDRALLSQYF; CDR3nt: TGTGCCAGCAGCCCACCGGATGACAGAGCGTTATTGTCCCAGTACTTC
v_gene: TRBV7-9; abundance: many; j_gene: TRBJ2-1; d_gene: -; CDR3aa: CASRTGSYNEQFF; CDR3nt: TGTGCCAGCAGAACAGGGAGCTACAATGAGCAGTTCTTC
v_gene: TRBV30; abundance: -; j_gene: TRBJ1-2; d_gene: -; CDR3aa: CAWSGGRVGYTF; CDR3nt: TGTGCCTGGAGCGGGGGCCGGGTTGGCTACACCTTC
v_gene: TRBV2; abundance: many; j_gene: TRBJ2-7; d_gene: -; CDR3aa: CASSEIRGGGEQYF; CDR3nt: TGTGCCAGCAGTGAAATTAGGGGGGGAGGCGAGCAGTACTTC
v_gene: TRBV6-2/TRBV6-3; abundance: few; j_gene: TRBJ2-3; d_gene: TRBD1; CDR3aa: CACRFPGQGWADTQYF; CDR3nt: TGTGCCTGCAGATTCCCGGGACAGGGTTGGGCAGATACGCAGTATTTT
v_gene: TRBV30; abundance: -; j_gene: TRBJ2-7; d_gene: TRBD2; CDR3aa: CALAGVPYEQYF; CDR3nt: TGTGCTTTAGCGGGAGTACCCTACGAGCAGTACTTC
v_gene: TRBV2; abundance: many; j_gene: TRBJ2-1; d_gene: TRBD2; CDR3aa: CASSGSRAGDNNEQFF; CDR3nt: TGTGCCAGCAGTGGAAGTAGGGCGGGAGACAACAATGAGCAGTTCTTC
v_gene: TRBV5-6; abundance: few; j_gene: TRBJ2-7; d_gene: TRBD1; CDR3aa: CASSLWTGGFYEQYF; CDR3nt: TGTGCCAGCAGCCTATGGACAGGGGGCTTCTACGAGCAGTACTTC
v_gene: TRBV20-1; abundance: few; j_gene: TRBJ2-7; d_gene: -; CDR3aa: CSVSRVLYEQYF; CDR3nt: TGCAGTGTCTCTCGCGTTCTCTACGAGCAGTACTTC
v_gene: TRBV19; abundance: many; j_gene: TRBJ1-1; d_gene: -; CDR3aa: CASSIVGYTEAFF; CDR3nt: TGTGCCAGTAGCATTGTAGGTTACACTGAAGCTTTCTTT